In this sample, the clone carrying this T cell receptor (beta chain) is medium-sized. This specimen belongs to a study of cytotoxic CD8 clonotypes in ibrutinib-treated CLL. Sequenced by immunoSEQ multiplex PCR; TCRdb stores in-frame clones only, minus some. The table has roughly 97,000 clones, around 73% seen once. Trimming took 3 bases from V and 0 from J, leaving 12 bases between them. This CDR3 is 15 amino acids long. Germline V lookup: CDR1 MNHEY, CDR2 SVGAGI. The input for sequencing was PBMCs, taken after 12 months of ibrutinib treatment. This TCR was recovered from a human donor with chronic lymphocytic leukemia. The V and J genes are TRBV6-5 and TRBJ2-7; D tentatively fits TRBD1 or TRBD2 (5 bases each). The CDR3 is CASSYGAGSSYEQYF. The DNA of the CDR3 is TGTGCCAGCAGTTATGGAGCAGGGAGCTCCTACGAGCAGTACTTC.